This is a list of T cell receptor beta chains from one sample in a study of PD-L1 blockade in urothelial cancer. The table came from immunoSEQ multiplex PCR; TCRdb's copy has only in-frame clones and leaves some out. The sample has fewer than 40,000 clones; approximately 90% are singletons. Material: PBMCs, obtained around atezolizumab (anti-PD-L1) treatment. The receptors derive from an older woman with urothelial cancer. Each CDR3 is given with its conserved first and last residue. Fields, in order: V gene, D gene, J gene, clone size, CDR3 protein, CDR3 DNA. D genes are given only for firm matches. Rows may omit the clone size; those that give it use once, few, many or a size class.

v_gene: TRBV6-5; d_gene: .; j_gene: TRBJ1-3; abundance: .; CDR3aa: CASSYDQISGNTIYF; CDR3nt: TGTGCCAGCAGTTACGATCAGATCTCTGGAAACACCATATATTTT
v_gene: TRBV2; d_gene: .; j_gene: TRBJ1-1; abundance: .; CDR3aa: CASRVDISGTEAFF; CDR3nt: TGTGCCAGCAGAGTGGACATCTCGGGTACTGAAGCTTTCTTT
v_gene: TRBV13; d_gene: TRBD2; j_gene: TRBJ2-7; abundance: .; CDR3aa: CASSFLTASGVTYEQYF; CDR3nt: TGTGCCAGCAGCTTTCTGACAGCTAGCGGGGTTACCTACGAGCAGTACTTC
v_gene: TRBV14; d_gene: TRBD2; j_gene: TRBJ2-3; abundance: .; CDR3aa: CASSQGRTSGSTDTQYF; CDR3nt: TGTGCCAGCAGCCAAGGCCGGACTAGCGGGAGCACAGATACGCAGTATTTT
v_gene: TRBV4-2; d_gene: TRBD2; j_gene: TRBJ2-1; abundance: .; CDR3aa: CASSQERAGGFDEQFF; CDR3nt: TGTGCCAGCAGCCAAGAGAGGGCGGGAGGGTTCGATGAGCAGTTCTTC
v_gene: TRBV7-8; d_gene: .; j_gene: TRBJ1-4; abundance: .; CDR3aa: CASSHWTERNEKLFF; CDR3nt: TGTGCCAGCAGCCATTGGACAGAAAGGAATGAAAAACTGTTTTTT
v_gene: TRBV27; d_gene: .; j_gene: TRBJ1-4; abundance: .; CDR3aa: CASSLVPWSEKLFF; CDR3nt: TGTGCCAGCAGTTTAGTCCCATGGAGTGAAAAACTGTTTTTT
v_gene: TRBV18; d_gene: .; j_gene: TRBJ2-3; abundance: .; CDR3aa: CASSPLGQSFSSSTDTQYF; CDR3nt: TGTGCCAGCTCACCACTAGGACAGTCTTTTTCTTCTAGCACAGATACGCAGTATTTT
v_gene: TRBV7-7; d_gene: TRBD1; j_gene: TRBJ2-1; abundance: .; CDR3aa: CASSLLPGQGGNEQFF; CDR3nt: TGTGCTAGCAGCTTATTGCCGGGACAGGGTGGAAATGAGCAGTTCTTC
v_gene: TRBV5-3; d_gene: .; j_gene: TRBJ2-1; abundance: .; CDR3aa: CARSLAGHTHQNNEQFF; CDR3nt: TGTGCCAGAAGCTTGGCGGGACACACTCACCAAAACAATGAGCAGTTCTTC
v_gene: TRBV11-2; d_gene: TRBD2; j_gene: TRBJ2-1; abundance: .; CDR3aa: CASSYEGLAGDYNEQFF; CDR3nt: TGTGCCAGCAGCTACGAAGGACTAGCGGGAGACTACAATGAGCAGTTCTTC
v_gene: TRBV6-1; d_gene: TRBD2; j_gene: TRBJ2-1; abundance: once; CDR3aa: CASSGLAGGSYNEQFF; CDR3nt: TGTGCCAGCAGTGGGCTAGCGGGCGGCTCCTACAATGAGCAGTTCTTC
v_gene: TRBV7-7; d_gene: TRBD2; j_gene: TRBJ2-1; abundance: .; CDR3aa: CASSPTSGSFGEQFF; CDR3nt: TGTGCTAGCAGCCCGACTAGCGGGAGCTTCGGTGAGCAGTTCTTC
v_gene: TRBV9; d_gene: .; j_gene: TRBJ2-7; abundance: .; CDR3aa: CASSLRGGEQYF; CDR3nt: TGTGCCAGCAGCCTTAGAGGGGGCGAGCAGTACTTC
v_gene: TRBV5-4; d_gene: .; j_gene: TRBJ1-1; abundance: .; CDR3aa: CASSLAGGLNTEAFF; CDR3nt: TGTGCCAGCAGTCTAGCGGGGGGGCTGAACACTGAAGCTTTCTTT
v_gene: TRBV28; d_gene: TRBD1; j_gene: TRBJ1-1; abundance: .; CDR3aa: CASSLRGRRAGEAFF; CDR3nt: TGTGCCAGCAGCCTAAGGGGGCGTCGGGCCGGTGAAGCTTTCTTT
v_gene: TRBV6-1; d_gene: TRBD1; j_gene: TRBJ1-5; abundance: .; CDR3aa: CASTRQGQPQHF; CDR3nt: TGTGCCAGCACCAGACAGGGACAGCCCCAGCATTTT
v_gene: TRBV18; d_gene: TRBD1; j_gene: TRBJ2-7; abundance: .; CDR3aa: CASSPPGGQVTYEQYF; CDR3nt: TGTGCCAGCTCACCACCGGGGGGACAGGTAACCTACGAGCAGTACTTC
v_gene: TRBV28; d_gene: .; j_gene: TRBJ2-1; abundance: .; CDR3aa: CASSSLGTGDEQFF; CDR3nt: TGTGCCAGCAGTTCGCTGGGCACCGGGGATGAGCAGTTCTTC
v_gene: TRBV7-2; d_gene: .; j_gene: TRBJ2-7; abundance: once; CDR3aa: CASSPRPHIYEQYF; CDR3nt: TGTGCCAGCAGCCCGAGGCCCCACATCTACGAGCAGTACTTC
v_gene: TRBV11-1; d_gene: .; j_gene: TRBJ2-7; abundance: once; CDR3aa: CASRRDSSYEQYF; CDR3nt: TGTGCCAGCAGACGGGACTCCTCTTACGAGCAGTACTTC